The 15 T cell receptor beta chains below were found in one sample sequenced in a study of shared clonotypes between healthy human individuals. The table came from immunoSEQ multiplex PCR; TCRdb's copy has only in-frame clones and leaves some out. The sample carries millions of clones, about 95% recorded once. Source material: naive CD4+ T cells sorted from blood. Subset indicated: CD45RA+ positively selected. The origin of the receptors is a man aged 18 to 30 in good health.

The chain employs TRBV9 and TRBJ2-3, with 10 bases that match TRBD2. With V trimmed by 4 bases and J by 5 bases, 4 bases remained unmatched. The germline V gene encodes CDR1 SGDLS and CDR2 YYNGEE. This CDR3 is built from 14 residues. For the CDR3, the DNA is TGTGCCAGCAGCCCCAGCGGGAGGGTAGATACGCAGTATTTT. Residues: CASSPSGRVDTQYF.

This chain links TRBV7-9 with TRBJ1-1; tentatively, D is TRBD1 (6 bases). The V end was cut by 3 bases, the J end by 1 base, with 9 bases between. The CDR3 is 14 amino acids. Germline values: CDR1 SEHNR, CDR2 FQNEAQ (reference sequence). The CDR3 sequence is CASSLGHQNTEAFF. In DNA, the CDR3 is TGTGCCAGCAGCTTGGGACATCAGAACACTGAAGCTTTCTTT.

The CDR3 loop reads CASSSPRGREWNEQFF. DNA of the CDR3: TGTGCCAGCAGCTCCCCCAGAGGGCGGGAGTGGAATGAGCAGTTCTTC. This chain links TRBV7-8 with TRBJ2-1; 7 bases are a match to TRBD2. The CDR3 loop spans 16 amino acids. J was trimmed by 7 bases and V by 4 bases; bases with no gene match: 13. The V gene's germline CDR1 is SGHVS and CDR2 FQNEAQ. The full variable domain, in which reference TRBV7-8 and TRBJ2-1 provide the parts outside the CDR3, is GAGVSQSPRYKVAKRGQDVALRCDPISGHVSLFWYQQALGQGPEFLTYFQNEAQLDKSGLPSDRFFAERPEGSVSTLKIQRTQQEDSAVYLCASSSPRGREWNEQFFGPGTRLTVL.

The CDR3 protein is CAGKSGQLNTEAFF. CDR3 in DNA: TGTGCCGGCAAATCGGGACAGCTGAACACTGAAGCTTTCTTT. The chain is built from TRBV28 and TRBJ1-1, with 7 bases aligning to TRBD1. Trimming at V came to 11 bases and at J to 0 bases, leaving 9 bases not matched to a gene. The germline gives CDR1 MDHEN, CDR2 SYDVKM. CDR3 length: 14 residues. Using reference TRBV28 and TRBJ1-1 for the parts outside the CDR3, the full variable domain is DVKVTQSSRYLVKRTGEKVFLECVQDMDHENMFWYRQDPGLGLRLIYFSYDVKMKEKGDIPEGYSVSREKKERFSLILESASTNQTSMYLCAGKSGQLNTEAFFGQGTRLTVV.

The sample holds one count of this clone. The chain links TRBV5-6 to TRBJ2-7, with D possibly being TRBD1 or TRBD2 (6 bases each). The CDR3 length is 14 residues. With 5 bases removed from V and 2 bases from J, the gap between germline ends came to 14 bases. Per the germline V gene, CDR1 is SGHDT and CDR2 is YYEEEE. CDR3 sequence: CASRPRGLTYEQYF. DNA for the CDR3: TGTGCCAGCAGACCCCGGGGGCTCACCTACGAGCAGTACTTC. The variable domain in full, completed from reference TRBV5-6 and TRBJ2-7, reads DAGVTQSPTHLIKTRGQQVTLRCSPKSGHDTVSWYQQALGQGPQFIFQYYEEEERQRGNFPDRFSGHQFPNYSSELNVNALLLGDSALYLCASRPRGLTYEQYFGPGTRLTVT.

The genes are TRBV10-2 and TRBJ2-5, with TRBD2 as a possible D gene (5 bases). The CDR3 has 11 residues. V dropped 6 bases and J dropped 5 bases, with 7 bases sitting between them. CDR1 is WSHSY, CDR2 SAAADI, per germline. CDR3 nucleotides: TGCGCCAGCAGGCGGGCCGAGACCCAGTACTTC. Translated, it gives CASRRAETQYF.

This sequence joins TRBV6-6 and TRBJ2-7, with D unclear. CDR1 and CDR2 (germline): MNHNY, SVGAGI (reference sequence). V lost 6 bases, J lost 7 bases, and 10 bases lay in between. The CDR3 covers 11 residues. The CDR3 region is CASRGPREQYF. The CDR3, as DNA: TGTGCCAGCAGGGGCCCCAGAGAGCAGTACTTC.

J is TRBJ1-3 and V is TRBV6-5; D call uncertain. The germline V gene encodes CDR1 MNHEY and CDR2 SVGAGI. Between the trimmed V and J ends, which lost 6 bases and 0 bases, there was a span of 9 bases. This CDR3 has 14 amino acids. In nucleotides, the CDR3 is TGTGCCAGCAGCCAAACAGACTCTGGAAACACCATATATTTT. Translated: CASSQTDSGNTIYF.

V gene TRBV5-6 combines with J gene TRBJ1-3; D is possibly TRBD1 (6 bases). Trimming removed 4 bases at V and 0 bases at J, with 14 bases between. The CDR3 covers 16 residues. Germline values: CDR1 SGHDT, CDR2 YYEEEE. Written as DNA, the CDR3 is TGTGCCAGCAGCATCCCGGGACACAGCTCTGGAAACACCATATATTTT. Its translation is CASSIPGHSSGNTIYF.

The V and J genes are TRBV6-5 and TRBJ1-1; D is undetermined. V lost 0 bases, J lost 6 bases, and 11 bases lay in between. The germline CDR1 and CDR2 sequences are MNHEY and SVGAGI. The CDR3 runs to 14 residues. The CDR3 reads CASSYSIPGPEAFF. In nucleotides, the CDR3 is TGTGCCAGCAGTTACTCAATCCCCGGACCTGAAGCTTTCTTT.

The V call is TRBV27, the J call TRBJ2-7; D is unresolved. V lost 5 bases and J 9 bases, leaving 14 bases between the germline ends. This CDR3 has 12 residues. Germline values: CDR1 MNHEY, CDR2 SMNVEV (reference sequence). This CDR3 is CASSPDVGSQYF. CDR3 sequence (DNA): TGTGCCAGCAGTCCCGATGTAGGGTCGCAGTACTTC.

J is TRBJ1-5 and V is TRBV19, with D possibly matching TRBD1 (6 bases). The CDR3 is made up of 13 amino acids. CDR1 and CDR2 from the germline V gene are LNHDA and SQIVND (reference sequence). Trimming took 3 bases from V and 5 from J, leaving 8 bases between them. The CDR3 loop reads CASSIKGDQPQHF. CDR3 in DNA: TGTGCCAGTAGTATTAAGGGGGATCAGCCCCAGCATTTT.

Remarks on this clone: This may stem from a read error, because a much larger clone lies one nucleotide away. Other nucleotide sequences from this sample produce the same CDR3. The CDR3 nucleotides are TGTGCCAGCAGCTTAAACTACGAGCAGTACTTC. Its protein is CASSLNYEQYF. This sequence joins TRBV11-2 and TRBJ2-7, with D hard to call. Germline V gene data show CDR1 as SGHAT and CDR2 as FQNNGV. This CDR3 is 11 amino acids long. The ends were cut back, 2 bases at V and 3 bases at J, with 2 bases in the middle.

The rearrangement uses TRBV5-1 and TRBJ2-7; D possibly corresponds to TRBD1 (5 bases). V dropped 0 bases and J dropped 5 bases, with 15 bases sitting between them. The CDR3 is made up of 15 amino acids. Looked up from germline, CDR1 is SGHRS and CDR2 is YFSETQ. The CDR3 DNA sequence: TGCGCCAGCAGCTTGGCCGACAGAGAACATGACGAGCAGTACTTC. Translating it yields CASSLADREHDEQYF.

This clone came up a few times. This chain connects TRBV19 to TRBJ1-5; no clear D. This CDR3 has 14 amino acids. CDR1 is LNHDA and CDR2 is SQIVND in the germline V gene (reference sequence). The V gene lost 5 bases and the J gene lost 6 bases, with 14 bases spanning the gap. The CDR3: CASSPALSFQPQHF. In DNA, the CDR3 is TGTGCCAGTAGTCCCGCCTTGTCGTTTCAGCCCCAGCATTTT.